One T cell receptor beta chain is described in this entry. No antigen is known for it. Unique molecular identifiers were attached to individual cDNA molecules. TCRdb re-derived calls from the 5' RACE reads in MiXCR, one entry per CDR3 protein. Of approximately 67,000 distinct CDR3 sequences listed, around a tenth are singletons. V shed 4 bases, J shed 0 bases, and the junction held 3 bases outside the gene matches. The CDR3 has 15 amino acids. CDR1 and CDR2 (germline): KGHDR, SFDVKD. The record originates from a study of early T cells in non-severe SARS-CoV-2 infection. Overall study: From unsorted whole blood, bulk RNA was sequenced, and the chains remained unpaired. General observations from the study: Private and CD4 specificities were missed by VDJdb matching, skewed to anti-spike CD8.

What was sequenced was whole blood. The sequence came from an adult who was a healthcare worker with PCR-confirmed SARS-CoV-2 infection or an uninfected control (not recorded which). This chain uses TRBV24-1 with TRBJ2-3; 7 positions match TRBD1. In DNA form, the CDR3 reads TGTGCCACCAGTGACACGGGACAGAGCACAGATACGCAGTATTTT. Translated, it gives CATSDTGQSTDTQYF.